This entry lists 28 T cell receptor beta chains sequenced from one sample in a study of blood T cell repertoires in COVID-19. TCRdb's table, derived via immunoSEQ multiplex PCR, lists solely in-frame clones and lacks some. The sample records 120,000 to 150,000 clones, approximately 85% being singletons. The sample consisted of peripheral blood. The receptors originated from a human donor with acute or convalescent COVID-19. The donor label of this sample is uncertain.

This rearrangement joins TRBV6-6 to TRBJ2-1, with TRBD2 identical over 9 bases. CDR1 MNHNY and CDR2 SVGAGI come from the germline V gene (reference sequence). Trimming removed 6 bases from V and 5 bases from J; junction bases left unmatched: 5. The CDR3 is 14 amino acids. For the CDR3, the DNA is TGTGCCAGCAGGAGCGGGGGGAGGAACAATGAGCAGTTCTTC. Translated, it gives CASRSGGRNNEQFF.

The CDR3 sequence is CASSPLGTSGGQETQYF. The DNA for the CDR3 is TGTGCCAGCAGCCCACTCGGGACTAGCGGGGGTCAAGAGACCCAGTACTTC. The chain carries TRBV2 and TRBJ2-5; TRBD2 matches at 14 bases. This CDR3 has 17 residues. CDR1 is SNHLY and CDR2 is FYNNEI in the germline V gene. V lost 6 bases, J lost 2 bases, and 8 bases stayed unmatched. Full variable domain (outside the CDR3, taken from reference TRBV2 and TRBJ2-5): EPEVTQTPSHQVTQMGQEVILRCVPISNHLYFYWYRQILGQKVEFLVSFYNNEISEKSEIFDDQFSVERPDGSNFTLKIRSTKLEDSAMYFCASSPLGTSGGQETQYFGPGTRLLVL.

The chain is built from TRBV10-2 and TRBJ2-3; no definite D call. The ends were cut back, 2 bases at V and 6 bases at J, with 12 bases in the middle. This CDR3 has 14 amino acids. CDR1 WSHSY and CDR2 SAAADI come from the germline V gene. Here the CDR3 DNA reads TGCGCCAGCAGTGAGACCACTACGAGGGATACGCAGTATTTT. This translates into CASSETTTRDTQYF.

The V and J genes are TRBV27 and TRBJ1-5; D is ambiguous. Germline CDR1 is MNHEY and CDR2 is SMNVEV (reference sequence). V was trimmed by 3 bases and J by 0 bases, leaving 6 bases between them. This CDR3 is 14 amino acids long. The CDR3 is CASSFSYSNQPQHF. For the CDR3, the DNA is TGTGCCAGCAGTTTCAGTTATAGCAATCAGCCCCAGCATTTT.

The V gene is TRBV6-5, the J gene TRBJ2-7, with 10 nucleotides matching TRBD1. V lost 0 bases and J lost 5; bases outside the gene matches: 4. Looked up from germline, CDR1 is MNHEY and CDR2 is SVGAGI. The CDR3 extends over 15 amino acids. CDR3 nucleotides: TGTGCCAGCAGTTACTCGACGACAGGGGGCCACGAGCAGTACGTC. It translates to CASSYSTTGGHEQYV.

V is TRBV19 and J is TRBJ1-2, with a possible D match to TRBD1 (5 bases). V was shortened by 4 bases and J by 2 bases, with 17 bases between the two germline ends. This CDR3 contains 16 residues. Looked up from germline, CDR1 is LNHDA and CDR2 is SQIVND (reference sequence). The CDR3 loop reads CASSKGRGQQNYGYTF. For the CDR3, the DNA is TGTGCCAGTAGTAAGGGAAGAGGACAACAGAACTATGGCTACACCTTC.

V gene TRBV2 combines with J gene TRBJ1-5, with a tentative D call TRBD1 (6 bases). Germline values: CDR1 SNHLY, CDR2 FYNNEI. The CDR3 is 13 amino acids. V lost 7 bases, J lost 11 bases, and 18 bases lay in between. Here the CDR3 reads CASTTDSTMAQHF. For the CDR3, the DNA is TGTGCCAGCACGACGGACAGTACCATGGCCCAGCATTTT.

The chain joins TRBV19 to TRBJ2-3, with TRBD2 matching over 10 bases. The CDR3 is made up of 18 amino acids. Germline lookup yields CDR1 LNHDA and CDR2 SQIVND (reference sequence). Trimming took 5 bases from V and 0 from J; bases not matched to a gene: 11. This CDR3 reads CASSFDSGRSFSTDTQYF. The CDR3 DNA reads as TGTGCCAGTAGTTTCGATAGCGGGAGGAGCTTTAGCACAGATACGCAGTATTTT.

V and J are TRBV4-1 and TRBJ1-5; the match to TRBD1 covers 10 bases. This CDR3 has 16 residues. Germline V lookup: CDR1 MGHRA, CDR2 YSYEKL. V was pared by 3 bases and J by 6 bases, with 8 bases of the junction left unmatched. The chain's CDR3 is CASSQGQGPISQPQHF. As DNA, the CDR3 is TGCGCCAGCAGCCAGGGACAGGGGCCGATTAGTCAGCCCCAGCATTTT.

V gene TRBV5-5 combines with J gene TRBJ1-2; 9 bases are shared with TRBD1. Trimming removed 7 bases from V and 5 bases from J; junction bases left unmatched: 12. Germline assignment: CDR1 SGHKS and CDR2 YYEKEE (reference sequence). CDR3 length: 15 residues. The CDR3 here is CASGGQGTGTYGYTF. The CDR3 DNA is TGTGCCAGCGGAGGACAGGGGACGGGTACTTATGGCTACACCTTC.

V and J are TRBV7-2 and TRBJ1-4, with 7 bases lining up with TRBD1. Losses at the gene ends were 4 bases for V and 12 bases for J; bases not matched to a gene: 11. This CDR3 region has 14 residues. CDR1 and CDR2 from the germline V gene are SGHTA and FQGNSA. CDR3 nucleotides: TGTGCCAGCAGCTCTCGACAGGGAGGACGGGAACTGTTTTTT. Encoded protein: CASSSRQGGRELFF.

CDR3 nucleotide sequence: TGTGCCAGCAGCTTATCTGAGACAGGGTACTCTGGGGCCAACGTCCTGACTTTC. Translation gives CASSLSETGYSGANVLTF. This chain uses TRBV7-9 with TRBJ2-6; 7 bases align to TRBD1. With V trimmed by 2 bases and J by 0 bases, 7 bases remained unmatched. This CDR3 spans 18 amino acids. Germline CDR1 is SEHNR and CDR2 is FQNEAQ (reference sequence).

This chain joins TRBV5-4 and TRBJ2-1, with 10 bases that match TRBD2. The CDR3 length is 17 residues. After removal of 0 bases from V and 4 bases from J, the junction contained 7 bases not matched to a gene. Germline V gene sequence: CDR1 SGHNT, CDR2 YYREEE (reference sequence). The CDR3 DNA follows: TGTGCCAGCAGCTTGGGGGGAAGGACTAGCGGATACAATGAGCAGTTCTTC. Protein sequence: CASSLGGRTSGYNEQFF.

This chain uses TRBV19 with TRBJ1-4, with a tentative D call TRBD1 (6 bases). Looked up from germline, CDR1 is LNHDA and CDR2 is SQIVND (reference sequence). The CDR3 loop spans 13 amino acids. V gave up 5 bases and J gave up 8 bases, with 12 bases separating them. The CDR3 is CASSSRRGEKLFF. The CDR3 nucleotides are TGTGCCAGTAGTTCCCGAAGGGGGGAAAAACTGTTTTTT.

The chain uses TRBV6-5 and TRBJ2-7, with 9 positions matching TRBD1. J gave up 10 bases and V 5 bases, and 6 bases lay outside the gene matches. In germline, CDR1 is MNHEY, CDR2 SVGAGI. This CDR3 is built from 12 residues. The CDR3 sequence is CASSTGGSTQYV. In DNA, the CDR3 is TGTGCCAGCAGTACAGGGGGCTCAACTCAGTACGTC.

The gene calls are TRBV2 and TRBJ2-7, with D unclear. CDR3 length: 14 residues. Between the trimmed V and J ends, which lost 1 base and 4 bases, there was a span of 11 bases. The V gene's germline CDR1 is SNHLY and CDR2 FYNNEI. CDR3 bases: TGTGCCAGCAGTGAAGTTCCAACAGTATACGAGCAGTACTTC. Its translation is CASSEVPTVYEQYF.

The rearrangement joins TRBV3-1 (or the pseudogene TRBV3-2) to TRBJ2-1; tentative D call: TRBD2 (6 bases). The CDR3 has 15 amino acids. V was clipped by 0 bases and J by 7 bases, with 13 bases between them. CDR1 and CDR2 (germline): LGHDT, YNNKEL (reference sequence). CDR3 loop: CASSQDRQEGNEQFF. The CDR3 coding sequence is TGTGCCAGCAGCCAAGATCGGCAGGAGGGAAATGAGCAGTTCTTC.

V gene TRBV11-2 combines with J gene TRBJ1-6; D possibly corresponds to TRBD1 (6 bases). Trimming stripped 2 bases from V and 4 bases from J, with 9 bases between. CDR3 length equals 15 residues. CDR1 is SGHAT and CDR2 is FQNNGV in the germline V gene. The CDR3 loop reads CASSLRDKYNSPLHF. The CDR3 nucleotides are TGTGCCAGCAGCTTACGGGACAAATATAATTCACCCCTCCACTTT.

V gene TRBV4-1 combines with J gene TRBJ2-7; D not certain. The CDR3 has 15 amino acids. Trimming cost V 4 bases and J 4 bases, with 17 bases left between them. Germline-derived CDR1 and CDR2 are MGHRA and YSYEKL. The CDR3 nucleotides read TGCGCCAGCAGCCTAGCTGTCTCTCTCGGGTACGAGCAGTACTTC. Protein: CASSLAVSLGYEQYF.

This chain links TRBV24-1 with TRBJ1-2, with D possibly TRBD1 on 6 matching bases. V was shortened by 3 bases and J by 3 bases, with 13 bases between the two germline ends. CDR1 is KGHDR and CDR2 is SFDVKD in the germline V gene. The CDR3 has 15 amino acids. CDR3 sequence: CATSDRRGIDYGYTF. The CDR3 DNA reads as TGTGCCACCAGTGATCGCAGGGGAATCGACTATGGCTACACCTTC.

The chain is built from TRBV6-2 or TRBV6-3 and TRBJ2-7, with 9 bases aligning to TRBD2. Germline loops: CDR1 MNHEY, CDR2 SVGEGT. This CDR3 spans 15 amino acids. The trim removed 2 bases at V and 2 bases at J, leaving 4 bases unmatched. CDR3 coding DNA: TGTGCCAGCAGTTACGCTAGCGGGGACCCCTACGAGCAGTACTTC. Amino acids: CASSYASGDPYEQYF.

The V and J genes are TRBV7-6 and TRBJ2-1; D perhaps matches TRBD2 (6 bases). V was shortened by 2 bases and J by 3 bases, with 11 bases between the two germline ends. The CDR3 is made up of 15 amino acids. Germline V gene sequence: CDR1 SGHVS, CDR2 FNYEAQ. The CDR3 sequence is CASSLTSSLYNEQFF. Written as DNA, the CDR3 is TGTGCCAGCAGCTTAACTAGCAGCCTCTACAATGAGCAGTTCTTC.

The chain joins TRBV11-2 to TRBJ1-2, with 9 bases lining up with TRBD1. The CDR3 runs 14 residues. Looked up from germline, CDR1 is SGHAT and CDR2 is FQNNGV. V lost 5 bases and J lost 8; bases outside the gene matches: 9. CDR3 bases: TGTGCCAGCAGCCCCGGGACAGGGCATCGCGGCTACACCTTC. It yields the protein CASSPGTGHRGYTF.

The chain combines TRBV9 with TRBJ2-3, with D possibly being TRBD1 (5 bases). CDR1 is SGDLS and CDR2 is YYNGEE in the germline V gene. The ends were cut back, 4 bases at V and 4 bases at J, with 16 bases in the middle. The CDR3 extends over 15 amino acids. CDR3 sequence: CASSPMGLVADTQYF. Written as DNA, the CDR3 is TGTGCCAGCAGCCCAATGGGGCTAGTTGCAGATACGCAGTATTTT.

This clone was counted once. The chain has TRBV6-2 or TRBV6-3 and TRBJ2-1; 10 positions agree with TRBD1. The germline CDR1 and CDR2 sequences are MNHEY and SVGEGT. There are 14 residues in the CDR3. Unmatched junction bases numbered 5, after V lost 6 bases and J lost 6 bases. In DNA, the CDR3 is TGTGCCAGCAGCGGGACAGGGGTAATCAATGAGCAGTTCTTC. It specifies CASSGTGVINEQFF.

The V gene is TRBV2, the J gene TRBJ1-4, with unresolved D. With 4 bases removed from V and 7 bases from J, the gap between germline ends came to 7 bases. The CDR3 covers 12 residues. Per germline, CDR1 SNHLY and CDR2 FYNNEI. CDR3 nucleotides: TGTGCCAGCAGTGTCGCCGGTGAAAAACTGTTTTTT. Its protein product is CASSVAGEKLFF.

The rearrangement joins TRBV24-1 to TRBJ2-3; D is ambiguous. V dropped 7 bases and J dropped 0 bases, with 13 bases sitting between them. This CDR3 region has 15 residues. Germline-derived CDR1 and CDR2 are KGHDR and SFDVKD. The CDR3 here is CATSFRDTSTDTQYF. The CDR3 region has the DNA TGTGCCACCAGCTTCCGTGATACTAGCACAGATACGCAGTATTTT.

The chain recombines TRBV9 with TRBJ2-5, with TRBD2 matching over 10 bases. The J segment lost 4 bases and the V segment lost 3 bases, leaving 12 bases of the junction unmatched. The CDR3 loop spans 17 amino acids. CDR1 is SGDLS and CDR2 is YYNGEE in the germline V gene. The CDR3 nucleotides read TGTGCCAGCAGCGCGCTTCCCGGGGCTAGCGGGAGAGAGACCCAGTACTTC. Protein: CASSALPGASGRETQYF. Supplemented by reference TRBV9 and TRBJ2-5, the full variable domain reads DSGVTQTPKHLITATGQRVTLRCSPRSGDLSVYWYQQSLDQGLQFLIQYYNGEERAKGNILERFSAQQFPDLHSELNLSSLELGDSALYFCASSALPGASGRETQYFGPGTRLLVL.